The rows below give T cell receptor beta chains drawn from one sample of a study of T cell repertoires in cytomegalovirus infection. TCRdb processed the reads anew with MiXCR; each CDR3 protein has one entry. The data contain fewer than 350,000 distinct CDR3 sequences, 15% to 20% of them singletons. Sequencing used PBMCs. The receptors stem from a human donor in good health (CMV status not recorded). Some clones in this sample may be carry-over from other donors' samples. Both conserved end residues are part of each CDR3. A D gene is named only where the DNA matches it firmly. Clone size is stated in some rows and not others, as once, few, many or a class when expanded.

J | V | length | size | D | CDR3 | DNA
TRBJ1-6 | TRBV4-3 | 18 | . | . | CASSQDPRGVGAGSPLHF | TGCGCCAGCAGCCAAGACCCGAGAGGGGTTGGAGCGGGGTCACCCCTCCACTTT
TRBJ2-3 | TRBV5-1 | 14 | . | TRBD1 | CASSTDRGADTQYF | TGCGCCAGCAGCACCGACAGGGGGGCAGATACGCAGTATTTT
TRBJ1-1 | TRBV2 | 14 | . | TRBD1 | CASSRDRAVTEAFF | TGTGCCAGCAGTCGGGACAGGGCGGTCACTGAAGCTTTCTTT
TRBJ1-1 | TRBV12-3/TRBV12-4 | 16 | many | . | CASSWRFFGRDTEAFF | TGTGCCAGCAGTTGGAGGTTTTTCGGTCGGGACACTGAAGCTTTCTTT
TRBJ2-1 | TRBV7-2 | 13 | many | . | CASSLRGGNEQFF | TGTGCCAGCAGCTTAAGGGGTGGTAATGAGCAGTTCTTC
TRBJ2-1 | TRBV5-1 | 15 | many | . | CASSSAGASYNEQFF | TGCGCCAGCAGCTCAGCAGGGGCGTCCTACAATGAGCAGTTCTTC
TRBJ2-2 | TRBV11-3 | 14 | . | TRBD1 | CASSLVTGTGELFF | TGTGCCAGCAGCTTAGTGACAGGGACCGGGGAGCTGTTTTTT
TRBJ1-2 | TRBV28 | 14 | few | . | CASTSWVVLAGYTF | TGTGCCAGCACCTCATGGGTCGTACTCGCTGGCTACACCTTC
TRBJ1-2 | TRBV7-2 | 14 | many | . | CASSEVSRGPGYTF | TGTGCCAGCAGCGAAGTCAGCAGAGGACCTGGCTACACCTTC
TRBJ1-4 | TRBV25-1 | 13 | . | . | CASSEGFDEKLFF | TGTGCCAGCAGTGAGGGGTTTGATGAAAAACTGTTTTTT
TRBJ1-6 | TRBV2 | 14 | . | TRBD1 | CASKTGYNNSPLHF | TGTGCCAGCAAGACAGGGTACAATAATTCACCCCTCCACTTT
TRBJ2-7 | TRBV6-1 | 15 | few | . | CASSEGLSGFNEQYF | TGTGCCAGCAGTGAAGGCCTATCAGGGTTCAACGAGCAGTACTTC
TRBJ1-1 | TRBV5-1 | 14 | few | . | CASSLGAGQTEAFF | TGCGCCAGCAGCTTGGGAGCAGGGCAAACTGAAGCTTTCTTT
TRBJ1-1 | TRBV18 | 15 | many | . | CASSPSEIQSTEAFF | TGTGCCAGCTCACCTTCCGAAATACAGAGCACTGAAGCTTTCTTT
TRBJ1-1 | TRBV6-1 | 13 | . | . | CASHRTANTEAFF | TGTGCCAGCCACCGGACAGCCAACACTGAAGCTTTCTTT
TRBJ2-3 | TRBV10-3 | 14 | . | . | CAISEGTAGDTQYF | TGTGCCATCAGTGAGGGGACCGCGGGGGATACGCAGTATTTT
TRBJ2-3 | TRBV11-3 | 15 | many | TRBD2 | CASSTGTSGTDTQYF | TGTGCCAGCAGCACCGGGACTAGCGGCACAGATACGCAGTATTTT
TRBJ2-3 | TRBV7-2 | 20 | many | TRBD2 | CASSSRHIAGGPAGTDTQYF | TGTGCCAGCAGCTCTAGGCATATAGCGGGGGGCCCGGCCGGTACAGATACGCAGTATTTT
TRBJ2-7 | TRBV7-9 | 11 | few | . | CASSLGVRVSF | TGTGCCAGCAGCTTAGGAGTGCGGGTGTCCTTC
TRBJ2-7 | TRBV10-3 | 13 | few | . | CAIGQQPRGEQYF | TGTGCCATCGGACAACAGCCACGGGGCGAGCAGTACTTC
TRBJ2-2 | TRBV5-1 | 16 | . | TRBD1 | CASSLQDRAVTGELFF | TGCGCCAGCAGCTTGCAGGACAGGGCTGTCACCGGGGAGCTGTTTTTT
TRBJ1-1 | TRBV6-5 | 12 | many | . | CASSYSWGEAFF | TGTGCCAGCAGTTACTCTTGGGGTGAAGCTTTCTTT
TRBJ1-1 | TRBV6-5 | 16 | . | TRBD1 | CASSNSRGRGGTEAFF | TGTGCCAGCAGTAATTCCAGGGGGCGCGGGGGCACTGAAGCTTTCTTT
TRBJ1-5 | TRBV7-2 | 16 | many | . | CASTQGFRAWNQPQHF | TGTGCCAGCACACAGGGTTTTCGGGCTTGGAATCAGCCCCAGCATTTT
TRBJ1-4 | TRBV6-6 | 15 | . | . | CASNPPGGTNEKLFF | TGTGCCAGCAACCCGCCCGGGGGAACTAATGAAAAACTGTTTTTT
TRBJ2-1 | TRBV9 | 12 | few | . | CASSVDGNEQFF | TGTGCCAGCAGCGTAGATGGCAATGAGCAGTTCTTC
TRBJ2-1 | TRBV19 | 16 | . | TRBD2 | CASSIRAGGRGNEQFF | TGTGCCAGTAGTATTAGGGCGGGGGGCCGGGGCAATGAGCAGTTCTTC
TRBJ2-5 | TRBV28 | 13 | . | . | CASSSKLKETQYF | TGTGCCAGCAGTTCAAAACTTAAAGAGACCCAGTACTTC
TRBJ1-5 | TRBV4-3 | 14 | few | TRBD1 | CASSQEQGYQPQHF | TGCGCCAGCAGCCAAGAACAGGGGTATCAGCCCCAGCATTTT
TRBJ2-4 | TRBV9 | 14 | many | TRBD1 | CASSVGTGENIQYF | TGTGCCAGCAGCGTAGGGACAGGGGAAAACATTCAGTACTTC
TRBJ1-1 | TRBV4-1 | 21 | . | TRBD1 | CASSQEVSTGGFRRMNTEAFF | TGCGCCAGCAGCCAAGAAGTCTCGACAGGGGGCTTCAGACGCATGAACACTGAAGCTTTCTTT
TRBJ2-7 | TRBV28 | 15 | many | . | CASSLSRREVAEQYF | TGTGCCAGCAGTTTATCCCGCAGGGAGGTAGCCGAGCAGTACTTC
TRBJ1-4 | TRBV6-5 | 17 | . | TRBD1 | CASSRGPGTGEKEKLFF | TGTGCCAGCAGCCGAGGGCCCGGGACAGGGGAAAAAGAAAAACTGTTTTTT
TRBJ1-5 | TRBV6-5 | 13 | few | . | CASTPGLHQPQHF | TGTGCCAGCACCCCCGGCCTTCATCAGCCCCAGCATTTT
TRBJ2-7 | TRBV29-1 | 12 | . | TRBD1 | CSATQKGTGERF | TGCAGCGCTACGCAAAAAGGGACAGGCGAACGCTTC
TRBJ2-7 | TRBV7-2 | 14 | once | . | CASSLVTAIGEQYF | TGTGCCAGCAGCTTAGTGACCGCCATCGGAGAGCAGTACTTC
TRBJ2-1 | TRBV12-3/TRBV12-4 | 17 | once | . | CASSLFAHILGRNEQFF | TGTGCCAGCAGTTTATTCGCCCATATTCTAGGGCGCAATGAGCAGTTCTTC
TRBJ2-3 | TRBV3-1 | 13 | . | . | CASSQFDPYTQYF | TGTGCCAGCAGCCAATTCGACCCCTATACGCAGTATTTT
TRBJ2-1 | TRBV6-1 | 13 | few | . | CASSTNRLNEQFF | TGTGCCAGCAGTACCAACAGGTTGAATGAGCAGTTCTTC
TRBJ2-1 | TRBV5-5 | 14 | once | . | CASSFGVAWDEQFF | TGTGCCAGCAGCTTTGGTGTAGCTTGGGATGAGCAGTTCTTC